The text below deals with one T cell receptor beta chain. The sample originates from a study of CD8 T cells in ankylosing spondylitis. CDR1 is WSHSY, CDR2 SAAADI, per germline. This CDR3 is 14 amino acids long. Trimming removed 7 bases from V and 3 bases from J; junction bases left unmatched: 8. Each CDR3 protein gets one entry after TCRdb re-called the 5' RACE reads with MiXCR. Found here are a few hundred thousand distinct CDR3 sequences, 20% of them singletons; the top ten hold around 13%. This sequence was found in a male donor with ankylosing spondylitis or in good health (not recorded which). Material for sequencing was blood, either unsorted or a sorted T cell fraction (not recorded which). This rearrangement joins TRBV10-2 to TRBJ2-5, with 7 bases aligning to TRBD2. In nucleotides, the CDR3 is TGCGCCAGCAACCTCGAGGGAGGGGAAGAGACCCAGTACTTC. Residues: CASNLEGGEETQYF.